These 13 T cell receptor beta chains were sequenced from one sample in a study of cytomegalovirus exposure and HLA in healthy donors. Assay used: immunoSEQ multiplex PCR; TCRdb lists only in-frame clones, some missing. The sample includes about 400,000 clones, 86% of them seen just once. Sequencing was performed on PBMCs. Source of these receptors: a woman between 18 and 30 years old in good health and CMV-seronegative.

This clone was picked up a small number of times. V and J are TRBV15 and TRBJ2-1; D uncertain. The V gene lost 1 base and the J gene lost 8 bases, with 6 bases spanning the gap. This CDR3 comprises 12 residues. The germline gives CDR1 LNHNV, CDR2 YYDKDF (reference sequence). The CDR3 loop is CATSRGRDEQFF. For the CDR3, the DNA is TGTGCCACCAGCAGAGGCCGGGATGAGCAGTTCTTC.

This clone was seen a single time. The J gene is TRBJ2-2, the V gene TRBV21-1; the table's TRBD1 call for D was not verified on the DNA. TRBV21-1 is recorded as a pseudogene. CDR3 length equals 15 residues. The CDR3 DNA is TGTGCCAGTGACGCAGGGGGCCGGGACACCGGGGAGCTGTTTTTT. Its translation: CASDAGGRDTGELFF.

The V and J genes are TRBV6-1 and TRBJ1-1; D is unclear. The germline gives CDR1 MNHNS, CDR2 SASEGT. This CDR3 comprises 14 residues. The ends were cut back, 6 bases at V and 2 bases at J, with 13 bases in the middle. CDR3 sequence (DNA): TGTGCCAGCAGACAGCGGGGAGGAAACACTGAAGCTTTCTTT. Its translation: CASRQRGGNTEAFF.

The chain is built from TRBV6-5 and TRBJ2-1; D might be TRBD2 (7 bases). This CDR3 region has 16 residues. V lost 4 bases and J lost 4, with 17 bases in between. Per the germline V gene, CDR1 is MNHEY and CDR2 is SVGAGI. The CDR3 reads CASSLVGGPFYNEQFF. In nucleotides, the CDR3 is TGTGCCAGCAGTTTGGTGGGGGGGCCGTTTTACAATGAGCAGTTCTTC.

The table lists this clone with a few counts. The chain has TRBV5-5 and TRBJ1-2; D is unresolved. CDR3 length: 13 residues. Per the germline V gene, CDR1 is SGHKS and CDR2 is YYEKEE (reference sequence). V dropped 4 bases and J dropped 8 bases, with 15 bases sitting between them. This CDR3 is CASSRRPEGGYTF. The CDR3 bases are TGTGCCAGCAGCCGAAGGCCGGAGGGAGGCTACACCTTC.

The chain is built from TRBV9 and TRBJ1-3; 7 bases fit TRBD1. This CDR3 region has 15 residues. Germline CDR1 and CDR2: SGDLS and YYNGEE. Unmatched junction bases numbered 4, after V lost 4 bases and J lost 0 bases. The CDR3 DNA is TGTGCCAGCAGCTTCCGGGACAGCTCTGGAAACACCATATATTTT. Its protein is CASSFRDSSGNTIYF.

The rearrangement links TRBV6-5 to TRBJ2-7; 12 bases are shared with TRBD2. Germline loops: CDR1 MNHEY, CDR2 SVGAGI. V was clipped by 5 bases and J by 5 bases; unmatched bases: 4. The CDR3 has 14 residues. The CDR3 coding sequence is TGTGCCAGCAGTCGGACTAGCGGGAACCACGAGCAGTACTTC. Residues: CASSRTSGNHEQYF.

CDR3 sequence: CASRAQGNNQPQHF. Here the CDR3 DNA reads TGTGCCAGCAGGGCTCAGGGAAACAATCAGCCCCAGCATTTT. The chain recombines TRBV6-5 with TRBJ1-5; weak D call: TRBD1 (5 bases). The germline V gene has CDR1 MNHEY and CDR2 SVGAGI. The CDR3 length is 14 residues. V gave up 6 bases and J gave up 3 bases, with 12 bases separating them.

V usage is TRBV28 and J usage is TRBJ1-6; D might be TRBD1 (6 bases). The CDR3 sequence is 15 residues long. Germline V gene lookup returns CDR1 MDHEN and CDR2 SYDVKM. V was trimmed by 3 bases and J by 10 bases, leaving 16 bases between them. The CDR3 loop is CASSFLDSVISPLHF. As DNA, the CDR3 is TGTGCCAGCAGTTTTCTGGACAGCGTAATCTCACCCCTCCACTTT.

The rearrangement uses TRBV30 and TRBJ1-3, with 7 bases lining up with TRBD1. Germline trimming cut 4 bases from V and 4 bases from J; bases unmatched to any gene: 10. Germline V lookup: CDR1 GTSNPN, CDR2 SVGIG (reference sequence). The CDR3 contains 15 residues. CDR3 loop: CAWTLVQGKGNTIYF. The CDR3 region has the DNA TGTGCCTGGACACTCGTACAGGGGAAGGGAAACACCATATATTTT. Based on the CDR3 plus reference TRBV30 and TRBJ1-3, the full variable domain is SQTIHQWPATLVQPVGSPLSLECTVEGTSNPNLYWYRQAAGRGLQLLFYSVGIGQISSEVPQNLSASRPQDRQFILSSKKLLLSDSGFYLCAWTLVQGKGNTIYFGEGSWLTVV.

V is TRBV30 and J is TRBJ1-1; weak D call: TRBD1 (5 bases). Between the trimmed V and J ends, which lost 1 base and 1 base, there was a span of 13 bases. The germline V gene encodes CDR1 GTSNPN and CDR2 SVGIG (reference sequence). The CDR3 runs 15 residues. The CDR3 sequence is CAWSGPGLPNTEAFF. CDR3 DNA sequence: TGTGCCTGGAGTGGCCCGGGACTTCCGAACACTGAAGCTTTCTTT.

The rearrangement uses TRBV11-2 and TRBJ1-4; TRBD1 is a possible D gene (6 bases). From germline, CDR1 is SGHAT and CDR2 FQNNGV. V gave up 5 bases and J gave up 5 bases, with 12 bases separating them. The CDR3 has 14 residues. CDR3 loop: CASSRPGQNEKLFF. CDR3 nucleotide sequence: TGTGCCAGCAGCCGACCGGGACAAAATGAAAAACTGTTTTTT.

DNA for the CDR3: TGTGCCAGCAGCCTTACACCGAACACTGAAGCTTTCTTT. Its protein is CASSLTPNTEAFF. The gene calls are TRBV5-6 and TRBJ1-1; D unresolved. The CDR3 has 13 amino acids. V was pared by 4 bases and J by 1 base, with 8 bases between. Germline V lookup: CDR1 SGHDT, CDR2 YYEEEE.